The rows below give T cell receptor beta chains drawn from one sample of a study of CD8 T cells in Susac syndrome. TCRdb redid the calling of the immunoSEQ multiplex PCR reads with MiXCR, one entry per CDR3 protein. This table has approximately 170,000 distinct CDR3 sequences, roughly 95% appearing once. Sequenced: CD4+ T cells from PBMCs. The receptors here all came from a human donor with multiple sclerosis. Both conserved end residues are part of each CDR3. Fields, in order: V gene, clone size, D gene, J gene, CDR3 DNA, CDR3 protein. A D gene is named only where the DNA matches it firmly. The size field is filled for only some rows; it gives once, few, many or a size class.

v_gene: TRBV5-1
abundance: -
d_gene: -
j_gene: TRBJ2-6
CDR3nt: TGCGCCAGCAGCTTGGGACCTGGAGGGGCCAACGTCCTGACTTTC
CDR3aa: CASSLGPGGANVLTF

v_gene: TRBV27
abundance: -
d_gene: TRBD2
j_gene: TRBJ2-2
CDR3nt: TGTGCCAGCAGTTTAGGGCTAGCGGGAGTCCTCGGGGAGCTGTTTTTT
CDR3aa: CASSLGLAGVLGELFF

v_gene: TRBV18
abundance: -
d_gene: -
j_gene: TRBJ2-1
CDR3nt: TGTGCCAGCTCACCACAGGGTATCGCCTACAATGAGCAGTTCTTC
CDR3aa: CASSPQGIAYNEQFF

v_gene: TRBV6-2/TRBV6-3
abundance: -
d_gene: TRBD2
j_gene: TRBJ2-1
CDR3nt: TGTGCCAGCAGTACTAGCGGGACTCCTCAGGGCTCCTACAATGAGCAGTTCTTC
CDR3aa: CASSTSGTPQGSYNEQFF

v_gene: TRBV10-3
abundance: -
d_gene: TRBD2
j_gene: TRBJ2-6
CDR3nt: TGTGCCATCAGGCCAGGGACTAGCGGGACTCAGGTCCTGACTTTC
CDR3aa: CAIRPGTSGTQVLTF

v_gene: TRBV27
abundance: -
d_gene: TRBD1
j_gene: TRBJ1-5
CDR3nt: TGTGCCAGCGGGGCCGGGGGGACAGCTGCGGGTCATCAGCCCCAGCATTTT
CDR3aa: CASGAGGTAAGHQPQHF

v_gene: TRBV19
abundance: -
d_gene: -
j_gene: TRBJ1-1
CDR3nt: TGTGCCCCCTTTGGCGGCTACACTGAAGCTTTCTTT
CDR3aa: CAPFGGYTEAFF

v_gene: TRBV27
abundance: -
d_gene: -
j_gene: TRBJ1-1
CDR3nt: TGTGCCAGCAGTTCGCCAGAACGAGGAGGGACTGAAGCTTTCTTT
CDR3aa: CASSSPERGGTEAFF

v_gene: TRBV3-1
abundance: -
d_gene: -
j_gene: TRBJ1-2
CDR3nt: TGTGCCAGCAGCCAAAGGGACACAAACAGGGATGGCTACACCTTC
CDR3aa: CASSQRDTNRDGYTF

v_gene: TRBV29-1
abundance: -
d_gene: -
j_gene: TRBJ1-5
CDR3nt: TGCAGCGTTGGACCGGGAGTAAATCAGCCCCAGCATTTT
CDR3aa: CSVGPGVNQPQHF

v_gene: TRBV7-9
abundance: -
d_gene: TRBD2
j_gene: TRBJ2-7
CDR3nt: TGTGCCAGCAGCTCAGGATGGGGACTAGCGATGTCCTACGAGCAGTACTTC
CDR3aa: CASSSGWGLAMSYEQYF

v_gene: TRBV29-1
abundance: -
d_gene: -
j_gene: TRBJ2-3
CDR3nt: TGCAGCGTTTTGCAGGGGTCAGATACGCAGTATTTT
CDR3aa: CSVLQGSDTQYF

v_gene: TRBV7-9
abundance: -
d_gene: TRBD1
j_gene: TRBJ1-1
CDR3nt: TGTGCCAGCAGCCCAGGGGGCGTTGAAGCTTTCTTT
CDR3aa: CASSPGGVEAFF

v_gene: TRBV27
abundance: -
d_gene: TRBD1
j_gene: TRBJ2-5
CDR3nt: TGTGCCAGCAGGGGACAGGGCTGGGAGACCCAGTACTTC
CDR3aa: CASRGQGWETQYF

v_gene: TRBV5-1
abundance: -
d_gene: -
j_gene: TRBJ2-3
CDR3nt: TGCGCCAGCAGCTTGGGGTCCAGAAGGACAGATACGCAGTATTTT
CDR3aa: CASSLGSRRTDTQYF

v_gene: TRBV21-1
abundance: -
d_gene: -
j_gene: TRBJ2-1
CDR3nt: TGTGCCAGCAGCAACAGGGCGTTTGAGCAGTTCTTC
CDR3aa: CASSNRAFEQFF

v_gene: TRBV4-3
abundance: -
d_gene: -
j_gene: TRBJ2-5
CDR3nt: TGCGCCAGCAGCCAATGCGGGCCCCAAGAGACCCAGTACTTC
CDR3aa: CASSQCGPQETQYF

v_gene: TRBV18
abundance: -
d_gene: -
j_gene: TRBJ1-2
CDR3nt: TGTGCCAGCTCACCATTTGGGCGCTTCGAGGGCTACACCTTC
CDR3aa: CASSPFGRFEGYTF

v_gene: TRBV28
abundance: -
d_gene: TRBD1
j_gene: TRBJ2-2
CDR3nt: TGTGCCAGCAGTTTGGGACAGGGTACTCGCACCGGGGAGCTGTTTTTT
CDR3aa: CASSLGQGTRTGELFF

v_gene: TRBV6-5
abundance: -
d_gene: TRBD2
j_gene: TRBJ2-2
CDR3nt: TGTGCCAGCAGTTCCGACGGACCAGCGGGAGGGCCGTCCGGGGAGCTGTTTTTT
CDR3aa: CASSSDGPAGGPSGELFF

v_gene: TRBV29-1
abundance: -
d_gene: -
j_gene: TRBJ2-3
CDR3nt: TGCAGCGTTGAAGGGCTACCTGGCAGCACAGATACGCAGTATTTT
CDR3aa: CSVEGLPGSTDTQYF

v_gene: TRBV19
abundance: -
d_gene: -
j_gene: TRBJ1-3
CDR3nt: TGTGCCAGTAGTATCTGGCGTGGAAACACCATATATTTT
CDR3aa: CASSIWRGNTIYF

v_gene: TRBV30
abundance: -
d_gene: -
j_gene: TRBJ1-5
CDR3nt: TGTGCCTGGACCAACCATTATGATCAGCCCCAGCATTTT
CDR3aa: CAWTNHYDQPQHF

v_gene: TRBV4-3
abundance: once
d_gene: -
j_gene: TRBJ2-7
CDR3nt: TGCGCCAGCAGCCAACACAGGGAGAGCTCCTACGAGCAGTACTTC
CDR3aa: CASSQHRESSYEQYF

v_gene: TRBV5-6
abundance: -
d_gene: -
j_gene: TRBJ1-2
CDR3nt: TGTGCCAGCAGCTTGGCTTTAGCGGGGCGCGGCTACACCTTC
CDR3aa: CASSLALAGRGYTF

v_gene: TRBV3-1
abundance: -
d_gene: -
j_gene: TRBJ1-2
CDR3nt: TGTGCCAGCAGCCAGGAGGTTAACTATGGCTACACCTTC
CDR3aa: CASSQEVNYGYTF